Following are 2 T cell receptor beta chains from one sample sequenced in a study of T-cell reconstitution after alpha-beta-depleted transplantation in children. TCRbeta library construction was performed incorporating unique molecular identifiers. TCRdb itself ran the PCR reads through MiXCR, one entry per CDR3 protein. Of approximately 500,000 distinct CDR3 sequences in the sample, 10% were seen once. The sequenced sample was PBMCs, obtained before TCRalphabeta/CD19-depleted stem cell transplant. All receptors come from a child aged 2 to 15 with inherited bone marrow failure, due to receive a stem cell transplant.

This clonotype was seen ten or more times. The gene calls are TRBV4-3 and TRBJ1-6, with D tentatively TRBD1 (5 bases). From germline, CDR1 is LGHNA and CDR2 YSLEER. Trimming shortened V by 2 bases and J by 3 bases, and 11 bases separated the two germline ends. There are 16 residues in the CDR3. CDR3 sequence reads: CASSQQRDFYNSPLHF. For the CDR3, the DNA is TGCGCCAGCAGCCAACAAAGGGACTTCTATAATTCACCCCTCCACTTT.

This clonotype was seen many times. The chain uses TRBV5-4 and TRBJ2-3, with 7 bases lining up with TRBD2. V trimming: 6 bases; J trimming: 0 bases; junction bases outside the gene matches: 7. Germline V gene lookup returns CDR1 SGHNT and CDR2 YYREEE (reference sequence). The CDR3 runs to 15 residues. Written as DNA, the CDR3 is TGTGCCAGCAAGTGGAGCGGGGCTAGCACAGATACGCAGTATTTT. Amino acids: CASKWSGASTDTQYF.